The source of this TCR beta chain is a study of blood T cell repertoires in COVID-19. All enrollees were about 18 to 89 years old and from around 25 US areas. Clinical history as reported by participants underpinned cohort assignment. The CDR3 has 12 amino acids. V trimming: 4 bases; J trimming: 6 bases; junction bases outside the gene matches: 0. CDR1 and CDR2 from the germline V gene are SQVTM and ANQGSEA. Data came from immunoSEQ multiplex PCR; TCRdb stores just in-frame clones and leaves some out. This repertoire shows 220,000 or so clones, 88% found once; its top ten account for about 15%. The chain couples TRBV29-1 to TRBJ1-5, with 10 bases fitting TRBD1. Material for sequencing was PBMCs or T cells enriched from blood (not recorded which). This clonotype was obtained from a woman between 45 and 65 years old with acute COVID-19. CDR3 loop: CSVGQGAQPQHF. The DNA for the CDR3 is TGCAGCGTTGGACAGGGGGCTCAGCCCCAGCATTTT.